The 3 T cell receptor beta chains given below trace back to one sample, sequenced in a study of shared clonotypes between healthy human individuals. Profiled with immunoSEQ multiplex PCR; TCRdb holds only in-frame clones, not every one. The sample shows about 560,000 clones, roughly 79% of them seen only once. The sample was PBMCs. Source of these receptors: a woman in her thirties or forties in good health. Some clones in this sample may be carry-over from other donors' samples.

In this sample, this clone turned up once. The CDR3 DNA is TGTGCCAGCAGCTTAAATAGCGGCTCCTACGAGCAGTACTTC. Amino acid sequence: CASSLNSGSYEQYF. The V call is TRBV7-2, the J call TRBJ2-7; tentative D call: TRBD2 (6 bases). The CDR3 consists of 14 residues. Germline CDR1 SGHTA, CDR2 FQGNSA. V was trimmed by 2 bases and J by 0 bases, leaving 8 bases between them.

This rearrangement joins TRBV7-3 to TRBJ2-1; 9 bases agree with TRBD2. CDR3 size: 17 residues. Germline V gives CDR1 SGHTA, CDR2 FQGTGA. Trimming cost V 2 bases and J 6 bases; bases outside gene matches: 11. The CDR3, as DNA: TGTGCCAGCAGCTTATGGGTTAGCGGGAGAGTTACCAATGAGCAGTTCTTC. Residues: CASSLWVSGRVTNEQFF.

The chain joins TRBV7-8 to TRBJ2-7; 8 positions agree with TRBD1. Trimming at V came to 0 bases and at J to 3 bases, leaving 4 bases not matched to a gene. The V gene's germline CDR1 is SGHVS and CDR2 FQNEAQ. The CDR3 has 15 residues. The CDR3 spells CASSLAPGGGYEQYF. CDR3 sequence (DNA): TGTGCCAGCAGCTTAGCCCCAGGGGGCGGCTACGAGCAGTACTTC.